Shown below are 9 T cell receptor beta chains from a single sample sequenced in a study of blood T cell repertoires in COVID-19. The data were produced by immunoSEQ multiplex PCR, yet TCRdb's version contains in-frame clones alone and is incomplete. This table holds 130,000 or so clones, 85% to 90% found once. Sample: peripheral blood. Receptors originate from a man between 65 and 85 years old with active or convalescent COVID-19.

This clone came up once. CDR3 residues: CASSLSPAAGGRYNEQFF. The CDR3 region has the DNA TGTGCCAGCAGTTTAAGTCCGGCGGCGGGAGGCCGGTACAATGAGCAGTTCTTC. The gene calls are TRBV28 and TRBJ2-1, with TRBD2 matching over 8 bases. CDR3 size: 18 residues. V shed 2 bases and J 4 bases; nucleotides not matched to a gene: 13. CDR1 and CDR2 from the germline V gene are MDHEN and SYDVKM.

The CDR3 sequence is CASSLRSVEQFF. The CDR3 DNA follows: TGTGCCAGCAGCCTGAGGAGCGTTGAGCAGTTCTTC. The J gene is TRBJ2-1, the V gene TRBV3-1 (or the pseudogene TRBV3-2); D is unresolved. Trimming shortened V by 4 bases and J by 9 bases, and 10 bases separated the two germline ends. Germline values: CDR1 LGHDT, CDR2 YNNKEL (reference sequence). This CDR3 contains 12 residues.

This clone was recorded a few times. J is TRBJ2-1 and V is TRBV20-1; a weak D match, TRBD2 (6 bases). Between the trimmed V and J ends, which lost 5 bases and 8 bases, there was a span of 10 bases. Per germline, CDR1 DFQATT and CDR2 SNEGSKA (reference sequence). The CDR3 sequence is 11 residues long. CDR3 DNA sequence: TGCAGTGCTGCCCGACTAGATGAGCAGTTCTTC. Amino acids: CSAARLDEQFF.

A word on this clone: Within the sample, other DNA sequences also encode this same CDR3. The V call is TRBV9, the J call TRBJ2-1, with 14 bases matching TRBD2. Trimming took 2 bases from V and 4 from J; bases not matched to a gene: 5. The CDR3 is 17 residues long. CDR1 and CDR2 from the germline V gene are SGDLS and YYNGEE. CDR3 coding DNA: TGTGCCAGCAGCGTTGTGGGGACTAGCGGGAGTTACAATGAGCAGTTCTTC. Amino acids: CASSVVGTSGSYNEQFF.

This clone was recorded once. V gene TRBV5-8 combines with J gene TRBJ1-6; 7 bases are shared with TRBD1. Germline CDR1 and CDR2: SGHTS and YDEGEE. V lost 0 bases and J lost 7; bases outside the gene matches: 7. There are 16 residues in the CDR3. CDR3 residues: CASSLGVRDSNSPLHF. DNA for the CDR3: TGTGCCAGCAGCTTGGGCGTGAGGGACAGCAATTCACCCCTCCACTTT.

This clone was picked up a small number of times. The rearrangement joins TRBV10-3 to TRBJ1-3, with unresolved D. The CDR3 has 18 amino acids. V lost 3 bases to trimming and J lost 0 bases, with 18 bases between them. The germline gives CDR1 ENHRY, CDR2 SYGVKD. CDR3: CAISELFGQTSSGNTIYF. Written as DNA, the CDR3 is TGTGCCATCAGTGAATTATTTGGGCAGACCAGCTCTGGAAACACCATATATTTT.

This chain connects TRBV4-1 to TRBJ2-1; no firm D call. V shed 0 bases and J shed 6 bases, with 6 bases lying between them. The CDR3 is made up of 13 amino acids. From germline, CDR1 is MGHRA and CDR2 YSYEKL. CDR3 DNA: TGCGCCAGCAGCCAAGACAGGCTCAATGAGCAGTTCTTC. This gives the protein CASSQDRLNEQFF.

The rearrangement links TRBV10-3 to TRBJ2-3; the match to TRBD2 covers 12 bases. The CDR3 sequence is 15 residues long. The J segment lost 6 bases and the V segment lost 10 bases, leaving 11 bases of the junction unmatched. Germline V CDR1 and CDR2: ENHRY, SYGVKD. The CDR3 reads CATLPTSGRVDTQYF. CDR3 nucleotide sequence: TGTGCCACCCTCCCGACTAGCGGGAGAGTGGATACGCAGTATTTT.

This chain connects TRBV15 to TRBJ1-5; 7 bases map to TRBD1. The CDR3 is made up of 14 amino acids. The J segment lost 4 bases and the V segment lost 0 bases, leaving 0 bases of the junction unmatched. CDR1 and CDR2 from the germline V gene are LNHNV and YYDKDF (reference sequence). CDR3 coding DNA: TGTGCCACCAGCAGAGACAGGGGGAATCAGCCCCAGCATTTT. Amino acids: CATSRDRGNQPQHF.